This is a list of T cell receptor beta chains from one sample in a study of Graves' ophthalmopathy and Graves' hyperthyroidism. TCRdb processed the multiplex PCR reads anew with MiXCR; each CDR3 protein has one entry. The sample carries 150,000 or so distinct CDR3 sequences, roughly 36% recorded once. The sequenced sample consisted of peripheral blood. These receptors originate from a young man with Graves' ophthalmopathy. CDR3s include the opening cysteine and the closing phenylalanine or tryptophan. The D gene is left open where the match is weak. For some rows the clone size is stated as once, few or many, or as a class when expanded; others skip it.

j_call | d_call | clone_size | v_call | cdr3_aa | cdr3_nt
TRBJ2-7 | . | many | TRBV12-3/TRBV12-4 | CASSLAGGVGEQYF | TGTGCCAGCAGTTTAGCCGGGGGAGTAGGGGAGCAGTACTTC
TRBJ2-2 | . | . | TRBV28 | CASSPPLGRIGELFF | TGTGCCAGCAGTCCTCCGTTAGGGAGGATCGGGGAGCTGTTTTTT
TRBJ2-7 | TRBD2 | many | TRBV11-1 | CASSPGLAGGSLYEQYF | TGTGCCAGCAGCCCGGGACTAGCGGGAGGTTCTCTCTACGAGCAGTACTTC
TRBJ1-1 | TRBD1 | many | TRBV5-1 | CASKPTPEQGTEAFF | TGCGCCAGCAAGCCGACTCCTGAACAGGGGACTGAAGCTTTCTTT
TRBJ1-1 | . | . | TRBV27 | CASGTPEAFF | TGTGCCAGCGGAACCCCTGAAGCTTTCTTT
TRBJ2-7 | . | many | TRBV11-1 | CASGSSYEQYF | TGTGCCAGCGGCAGTTCCTACGAGCAGTACTTC
TRBJ2-7 | . | once | TRBV19 | CASSIDHRASREQYF | TGTGCCAGTAGTATAGATCACAGGGCGTCTCGAGAGCAGTACTTC
TRBJ2-2 | TRBD1 | . | TRBV12-3/TRBV12-4 | CASSMRGTGSTGELFF | TGTGCCAGCAGTATGCGGGGGACAGGGAGCACCGGGGAGCTGTTTTTT
TRBJ2-6 | . | many | TRBV6-1 | CASSGTTGANVLTF | TGTGCCAGCAGTGGGACTACTGGGGCCAACGTCCTGACTTTC
TRBJ1-1 | . | many | TRBV15 | CATSREVGLEAFF | TGTGCCACCAGCAGGGAAGTAGGGCTTGAGGCTTTCTTT
TRBJ2-7 | TRBD2 | . | TRBV6-1 | CASSELGLAGDEQYF | TGTGCCAGCAGTGAACTTGGACTAGCGGGAGACGAGCAGTACTTC
TRBJ1-1 | TRBD1 | . | TRBV5-1 | CASSFYGTGFEAFF | TGCGCCAGCAGCTTCTATGGGACAGGGTTTGAAGCTTTCTTT
TRBJ2-5 | . | . | TRBV12-3/TRBV12-4 | CASSLPATQETQYF | TGTGCCAGCAGTTTACCGGCGACTCAAGAGACCCAGTACTTC
TRBJ2-7 | . | . | TRBV6-5 | CASSYLGRATEQYF | TGTGCCAGCAGTTACTTAGGCAGGGCGACCGAGCAGTACTTC
TRBJ2-5 | . | many | TRBV6-2/TRBV6-3 | CASSEKETQYF | TGTGCCAGCAGTGAGAAAGAGACCCAGTACTTC
TRBJ2-2 | . | many | TRBV28 | CASRGNTGELFF | TGTGCCAGCAGAGGGAACACCGGGGAGCTGTTTTTT
TRBJ2-7 | TRBD2 | many | TRBV5-1 | CASSWGTSGSYEQYF | TGCGCCAGCAGCTGGGGGACTAGCGGGAGCTACGAGCAGTACTTC
TRBJ1-1 | . | many | TRBV12-3/TRBV12-4 | CASSPNPRRGGTEAFF | TGTGCCAGCAGCCCAAACCCCCGCAGGGGCGGAACTGAAGCTTTCTTT
TRBJ1-2 | . | few | TRBV6-2/TRBV6-3 | CASSYEDTNYGYTF | TGTGCCAGCAGTTACGAAGACACTAACTATGGCTACACCTTC
TRBJ2-7 | . | many | TRBV20-1 | CSARDPAGDSVPYEQYF | TGCAGTGCTAGAGATCCGGCGGGGGACAGCGTTCCCTACGAGCAGTACTTC
TRBJ1-1 | . | . | TRBV6-5 | CASSLAGPMNTEAFF | TGTGCCAGCAGTTTGGCAGGGCCCATGAACACTGAAGCTTTCTTT
TRBJ2-7 | . | many | TRBV7-2 | CASSLGSSSYEQYF | TGTGCCAGCAGTTTGGGCTCAAGCTCCTACGAGCAGTACTTC
TRBJ1-6 | . | many | TRBV19 | CASSPTGGTYNSPLHF | TGTGCCAGTAGTCCGACTGGGGGAACTTATAATTCACCCCTCCACTTT
TRBJ2-5 | TRBD1 | many | TRBV19 | CASSPGQGAQETQYF | TGTGCCAGTAGTCCCGGACAGGGCGCCCAAGAGACCCAGTACTTC
TRBJ2-2 | . | . | TRBV24-1 | CATSRISNTGELFF | TGTGCCACCAGCAGGATTTCGAACACCGGGGAGCTGTTTTTT
TRBJ2-7 | . | . | TRBV28 | CASSTQMGSEQYF | TGTGCCAGCAGTACTCAAATGGGGTCCGAGCAGTACTTC
TRBJ2-5 | . | many | TRBV28 | CASSLSGLETQYF | TGTGCCAGCAGTTTAAGCGGGTTGGAGACCCAGTACTTC
TRBJ2-2 | . | . | TRBV12-3/TRBV12-4 | CASTFAPGELFF | TGTGCCAGCACCTTCGCACCGGGGGAGCTGTTTTTT
TRBJ2-6 | TRBD1 | many | TRBV24-1 | CATSDPTGGSGANVLTF | TGTGCCACCAGTGATCCGACAGGGGGCTCTGGGGCCAACGTCCTGACTTTC
TRBJ1-1 | . | many | TRBV7-2 | CASSLDIPPPGGIF | TGTGCCAGCAGCTTAGATATCCCGCCACCGGGAGGGATCTTT
TRBJ1-1 | TRBD1 | many | TRBV6-1 | CASSGTGAGGTEAFF | TGTGCCAGCAGTGGCACAGGGGCGGGGGGCACTGAAGCTTTCTTT
TRBJ2-7 | TRBD1 | few | TRBV6-2/TRBV6-3 | CATTGQLFTYEQYF | TGTGCCACCACGGGACAGCTGTTCACCTACGAGCAGTACTTC
TRBJ1-5 | TRBD1 | many | TRBV7-8 | CASSLVTGSNQPQHF | TGTGCCAGCAGCTTAGTGACAGGGAGTAATCAGCCCCAGCATTTT
TRBJ1-2 | . | many | TRBV10-3 | CAISENSNYGYTF | TGTGCCATCAGTGAAAACAGCAACTATGGCTACACCTTC
TRBJ2-2 | . | many | TRBV24-1 | CATSDEGRTGELFF | TGTGCCACCAGTGACGAGGGACGGACCGGGGAGCTGTTTTTT
TRBJ1-1 | . | once | TRBV11-2 | CASSRPGLEAFF | TGTGCCAGCAGCCGCCCGGGATTGGAAGCTTTCTTT
TRBJ2-7 | TRBD1 | . | TRBV10-2 | CASSESGQGTNFYEQYF | TGCGCCAGCAGTGAGAGCGGACAGGGGACTAATTTCTACGAGCAGTACTTC
TRBJ2-7 | . | many | TRBV6-5 | CASSYSAGPYEQYF | TGTGCCAGCAGTTACTCTGCAGGGCCCTACGAGCAGTACTTC
TRBJ2-7 | TRBD2 | . | TRBV12-5 | CASGLATGEGLAGGPPLYEQYF | TGTGCTAGTGGTTTGGCGACAGGGGAGGGACTAGCGGGAGGTCCCCCACTCTACGAGCAGTACTTC
TRBJ2-5 | TRBD2 | . | TRBV7-2 | CASSLQPPGEGETQYF | TGTGCCAGCAGCTTACAACCTCCCGGGGAGGGGGAGACCCAGTACTTC